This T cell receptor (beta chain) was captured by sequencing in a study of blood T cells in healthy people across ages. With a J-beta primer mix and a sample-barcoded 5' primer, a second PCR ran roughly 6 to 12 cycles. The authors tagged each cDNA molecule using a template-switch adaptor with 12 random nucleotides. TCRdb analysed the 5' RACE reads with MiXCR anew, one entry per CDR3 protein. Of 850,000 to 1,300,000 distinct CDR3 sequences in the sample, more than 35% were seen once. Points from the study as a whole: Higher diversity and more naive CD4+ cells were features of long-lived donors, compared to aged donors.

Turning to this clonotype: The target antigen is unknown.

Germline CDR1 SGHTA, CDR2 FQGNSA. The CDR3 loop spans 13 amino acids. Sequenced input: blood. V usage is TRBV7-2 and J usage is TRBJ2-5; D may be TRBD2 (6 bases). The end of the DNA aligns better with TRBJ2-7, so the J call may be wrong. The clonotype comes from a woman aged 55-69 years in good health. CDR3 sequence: CASSFTAGYEQYF. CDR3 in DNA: TGTGCCAGCAGCTTTACGGCGGGGTACGAGCAGTACTTC.